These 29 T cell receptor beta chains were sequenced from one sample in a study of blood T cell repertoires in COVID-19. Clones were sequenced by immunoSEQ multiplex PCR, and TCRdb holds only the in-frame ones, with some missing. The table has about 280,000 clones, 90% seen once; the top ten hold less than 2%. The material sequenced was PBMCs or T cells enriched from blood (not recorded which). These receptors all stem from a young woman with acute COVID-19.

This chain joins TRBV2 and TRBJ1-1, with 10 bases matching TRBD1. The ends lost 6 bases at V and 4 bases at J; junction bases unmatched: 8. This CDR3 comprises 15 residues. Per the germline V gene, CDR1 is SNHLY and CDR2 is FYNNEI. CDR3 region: CASRGTGVKGTEAFF. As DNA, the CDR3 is TGTGCCAGCAGAGGGACAGGGGTTAAGGGCACTGAAGCTTTCTTT.

CDR3 DNA: TGTGCCAGCAGCTATCGAGGAGGGGACGACGAGCAGTACTTC. Amino acid sequence: CASSYRGGDDEQYF. The gene calls are TRBV11-2 and TRBJ2-7; D perhaps matches TRBD2 (6 bases). Germline V gene lookup returns CDR1 SGHAT and CDR2 FQNNGV. V was shortened by 4 bases and J by 5 bases, with 15 bases between the two germline ends. This CDR3 has 14 amino acids.

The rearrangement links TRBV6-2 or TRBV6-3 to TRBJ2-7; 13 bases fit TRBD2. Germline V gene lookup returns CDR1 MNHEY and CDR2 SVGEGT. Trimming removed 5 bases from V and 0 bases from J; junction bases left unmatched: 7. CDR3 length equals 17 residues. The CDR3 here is CASSRRTSGGSSYEQYF. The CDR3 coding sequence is TGTGCCAGCAGTCGCCGGACTAGCGGGGGTAGCTCCTACGAGCAGTACTTC.

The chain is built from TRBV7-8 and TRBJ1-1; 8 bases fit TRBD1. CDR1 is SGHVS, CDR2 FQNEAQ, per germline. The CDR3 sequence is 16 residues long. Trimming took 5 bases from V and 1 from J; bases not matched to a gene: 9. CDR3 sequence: CASSRGRTGPNTEAFF. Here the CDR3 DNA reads TGTGCCAGCAGCCGGGGTAGGACAGGGCCGAACACTGAAGCTTTCTTT. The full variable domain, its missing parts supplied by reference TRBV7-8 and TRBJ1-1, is GAGVSQSPRYKVAKRGQDVALRCDPISGHVSLFWYQQALGQGPEFLTYFQNEAQLDKSGLPSDRFFAERPEGSVSTLKIQRTQQEDSAVYLCASSRGRTGPNTEAFFGQGTRLTVV.

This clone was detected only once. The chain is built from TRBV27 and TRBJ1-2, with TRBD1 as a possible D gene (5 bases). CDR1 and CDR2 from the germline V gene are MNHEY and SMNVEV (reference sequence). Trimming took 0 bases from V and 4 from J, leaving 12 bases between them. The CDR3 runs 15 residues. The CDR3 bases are TGTGCCAGCAGTTTATCAATAGGGCAGGGCTATGGCTACACCTTC. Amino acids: CASSLSIGQGYGYTF.

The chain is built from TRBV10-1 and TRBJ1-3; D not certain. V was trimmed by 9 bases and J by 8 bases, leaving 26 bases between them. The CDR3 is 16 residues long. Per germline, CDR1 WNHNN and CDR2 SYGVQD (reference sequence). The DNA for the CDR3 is TGCGCCAGTCCCCATAGGAGGCACGGTCTCTGGGACACCATATATTTT. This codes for CASPHRRHGLWDTIYF.

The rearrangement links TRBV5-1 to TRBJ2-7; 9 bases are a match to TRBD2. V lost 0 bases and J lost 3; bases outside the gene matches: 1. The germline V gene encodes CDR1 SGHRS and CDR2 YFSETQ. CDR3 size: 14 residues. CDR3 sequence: CASSLGLAVYEQYF. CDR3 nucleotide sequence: TGCGCCAGCAGCTTGGGACTAGCGGTCTACGAGCAGTACTTC. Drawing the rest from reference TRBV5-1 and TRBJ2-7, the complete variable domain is KAGVTQTPRYLIKTRGQQVTLSCSPISGHRSVSWYQQTPGQGLQFLFEYFSETQRNKGNFPGRFSGRQFSNSRSEMNVSTLELGDSALYLCASSLGLAVYEQYFGPGTRLTVT.

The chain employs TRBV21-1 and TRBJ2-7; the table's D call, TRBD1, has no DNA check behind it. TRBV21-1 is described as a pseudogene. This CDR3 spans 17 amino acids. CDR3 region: CASSKPRTGGFYYEQYF. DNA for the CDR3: TGTGCCAGCAGCAAACCCAGGACAGGGGGTTTCTACTACGAGCAGTACTTC.

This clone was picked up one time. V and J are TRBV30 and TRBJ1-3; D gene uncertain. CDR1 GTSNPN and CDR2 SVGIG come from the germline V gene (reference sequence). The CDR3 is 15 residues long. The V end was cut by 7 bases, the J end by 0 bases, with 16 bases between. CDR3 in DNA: TGTGCCTTCGGTTTATGGGCGTCCTCTGGAAACACCATATATTTT. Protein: CAFGLWASSGNTIYF.

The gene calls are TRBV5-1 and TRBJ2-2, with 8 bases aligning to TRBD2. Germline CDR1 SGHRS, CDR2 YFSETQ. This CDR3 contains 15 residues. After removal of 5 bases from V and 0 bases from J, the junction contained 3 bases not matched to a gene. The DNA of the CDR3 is TGCGCCAGCAGACTAGCGGTATCGAACACCGGGGAGCTGTTTTTT. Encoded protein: CASRLAVSNTGELFF.

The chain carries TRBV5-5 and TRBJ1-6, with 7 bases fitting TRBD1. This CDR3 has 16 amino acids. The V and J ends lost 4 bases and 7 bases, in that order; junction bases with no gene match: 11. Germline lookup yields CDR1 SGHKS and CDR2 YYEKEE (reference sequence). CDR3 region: CASSGLTGKVNSPLHF. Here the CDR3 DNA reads TGTGCCAGCAGCGGGTTGACAGGGAAGGTCAATTCACCCCTCCACTTT.

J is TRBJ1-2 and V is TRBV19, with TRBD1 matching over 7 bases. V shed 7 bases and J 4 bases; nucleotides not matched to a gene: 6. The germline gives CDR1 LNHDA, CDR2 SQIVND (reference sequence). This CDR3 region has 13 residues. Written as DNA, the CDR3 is TGTGCCAGTACCCGCGACAGGGTCTATGGCTACACCTTC. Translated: CASTRDRVYGYTF.

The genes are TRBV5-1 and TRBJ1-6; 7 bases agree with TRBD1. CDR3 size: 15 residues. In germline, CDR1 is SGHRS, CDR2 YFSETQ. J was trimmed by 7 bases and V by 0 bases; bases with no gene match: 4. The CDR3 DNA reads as TGCGCCAGCAGCTTGGGACAGGGAGTAAATTCACCCCTCCACTTT. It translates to CASSLGQGVNSPLHF.

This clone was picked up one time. The CDR3 spells CASSVGPDTEAFF. CDR3 DNA: TGTGCCAGCAGCGTAGGTCCGGACACTGAAGCTTTCTTT. The genes are TRBV9 and TRBJ1-1; no reliable D call. CDR1 is SGDLS and CDR2 is YYNGEE in the germline V gene. The CDR3 has 13 amino acids. The V gene lost 0 bases and the J gene lost 3 bases, with 6 bases spanning the gap.

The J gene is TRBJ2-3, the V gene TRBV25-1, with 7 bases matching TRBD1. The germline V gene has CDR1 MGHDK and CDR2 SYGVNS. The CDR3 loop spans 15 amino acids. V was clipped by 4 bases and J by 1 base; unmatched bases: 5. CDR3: CASSGRGTRTDTQYF. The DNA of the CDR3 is TGTGCCAGCAGTGGCAGGGGGACGCGCACAGATACGCAGTATTTT.

DNA for the CDR3: TGTGCCAGTAGTACTCGGGACAACTCCTACGAGCAGTACTTC. It specifies CASSTRDNSYEQYF. The genes are TRBV19 and TRBJ2-7; D possibly corresponds to TRBD1 (6 bases). V lost 4 bases to trimming and J lost 0 bases, with 10 bases between them. CDR1 LNHDA and CDR2 SQIVND come from the germline V gene (reference sequence). The CDR3 is 14 residues long.

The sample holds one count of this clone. CDR3 protein: CASSQDPPSGPSYEQYF. DNA of the CDR3: TGTGCCAGCAGCCAAGACCCCCCTAGCGGGCCTTCCTACGAGCAGTACTTC. The chain employs TRBV14 and TRBJ2-7, with 8 bases fitting TRBD2. The ends lost 0 bases at V and 1 base at J; junction bases unmatched: 8. CDR1 and CDR2 (germline): SGHDN, FVKESK. The CDR3 loop spans 17 amino acids.

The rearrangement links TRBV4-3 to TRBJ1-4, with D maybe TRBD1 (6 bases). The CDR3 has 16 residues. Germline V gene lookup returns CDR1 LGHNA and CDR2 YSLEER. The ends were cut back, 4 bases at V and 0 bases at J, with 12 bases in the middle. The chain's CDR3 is CASSPTRTATNEKLFF. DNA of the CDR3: TGCGCCAGCAGCCCGACCCGGACAGCAACTAATGAAAAACTGTTTTTT.

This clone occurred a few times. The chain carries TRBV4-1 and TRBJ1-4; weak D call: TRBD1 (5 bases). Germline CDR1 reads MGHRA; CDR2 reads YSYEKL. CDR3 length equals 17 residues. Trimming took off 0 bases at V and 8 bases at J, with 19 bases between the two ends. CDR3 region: CASSQDRATVGREKLFF. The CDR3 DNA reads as TGCGCCAGCAGCCAAGATCGAGCGACAGTCGGTCGAGAAAAACTGTTTTTT.

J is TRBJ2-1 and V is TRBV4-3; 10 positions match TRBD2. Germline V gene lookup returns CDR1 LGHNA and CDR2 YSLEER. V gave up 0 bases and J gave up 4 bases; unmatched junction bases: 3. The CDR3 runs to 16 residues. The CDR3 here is CASSQEILAGYNEQFF. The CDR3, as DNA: TGCGCCAGCAGCCAAGAAATACTAGCGGGGTACAATGAGCAGTTCTTC.

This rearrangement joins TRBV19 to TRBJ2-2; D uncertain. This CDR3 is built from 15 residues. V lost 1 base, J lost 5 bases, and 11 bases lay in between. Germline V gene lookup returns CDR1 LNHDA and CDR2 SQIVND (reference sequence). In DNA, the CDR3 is TGTGCCAGTAGTATAGGCCCGGGTAGGACCGGGGAGCTGTTTTTT. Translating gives CASSIGPGRTGELFF. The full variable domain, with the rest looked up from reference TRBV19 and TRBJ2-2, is DGGITQSPKYLFRKEGQNVTLSCEQNLNHDAMYWYRQDPGQGLRLIYYSQIVNDFQKGDIAEGYSVSREKKESFPLTVTSAQKNPTAFYLCASSIGPGRTGELFFGEGSRLTVL.

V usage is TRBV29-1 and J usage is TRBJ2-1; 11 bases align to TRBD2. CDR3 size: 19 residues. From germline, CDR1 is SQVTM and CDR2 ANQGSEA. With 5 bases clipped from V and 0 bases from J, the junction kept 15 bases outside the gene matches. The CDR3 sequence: CSVRSVAGGTQSSYNEQFF. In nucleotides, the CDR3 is TGCAGCGTTCGATCGGTAGCGGGAGGGACACAGAGCTCCTACAATGAGCAGTTCTTC.

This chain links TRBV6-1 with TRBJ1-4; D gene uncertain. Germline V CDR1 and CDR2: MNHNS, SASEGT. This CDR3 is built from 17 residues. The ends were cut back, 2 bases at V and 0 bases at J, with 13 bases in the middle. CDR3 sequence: CASSEWAIIPTNEKLFF. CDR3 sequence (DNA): TGTGCCAGCAGTGAATGGGCGATAATTCCAACTAATGAAAAACTGTTTTTT.

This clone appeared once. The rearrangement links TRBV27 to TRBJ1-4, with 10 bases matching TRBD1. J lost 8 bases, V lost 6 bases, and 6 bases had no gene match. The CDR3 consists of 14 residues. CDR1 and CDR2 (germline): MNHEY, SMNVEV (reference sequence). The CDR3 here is CASRTGTGVEKLFF. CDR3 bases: TGTGCCAGCAGGACCGGGACAGGGGTGGAAAAACTGTTTTTT.

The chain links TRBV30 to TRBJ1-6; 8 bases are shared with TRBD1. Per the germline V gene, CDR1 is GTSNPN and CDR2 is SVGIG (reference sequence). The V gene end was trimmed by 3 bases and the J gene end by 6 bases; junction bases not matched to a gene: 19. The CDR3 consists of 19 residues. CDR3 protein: CAWRNRTGRRSALNSPLHF. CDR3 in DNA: TGTGCCTGGAGGAACCGGACAGGGAGGCGCTCGGCTCTTAATTCACCCCTCCACTTT.

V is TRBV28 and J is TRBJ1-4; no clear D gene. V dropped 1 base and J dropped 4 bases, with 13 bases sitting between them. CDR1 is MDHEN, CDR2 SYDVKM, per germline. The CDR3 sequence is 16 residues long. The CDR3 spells CASSLLVEDLNEKLFF. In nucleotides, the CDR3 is TGTGCCAGCAGTTTATTAGTGGAGGACCTTAATGAAAAACTGTTTTTT.

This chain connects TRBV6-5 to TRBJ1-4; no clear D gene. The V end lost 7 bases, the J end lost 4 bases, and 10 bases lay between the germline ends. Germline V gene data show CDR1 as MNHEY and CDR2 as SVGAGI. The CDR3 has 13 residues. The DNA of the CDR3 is TGTGCCAGCATGCGAGGGAGTAATGAAAAACTGTTTTTT. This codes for CASMRGSNEKLFF.

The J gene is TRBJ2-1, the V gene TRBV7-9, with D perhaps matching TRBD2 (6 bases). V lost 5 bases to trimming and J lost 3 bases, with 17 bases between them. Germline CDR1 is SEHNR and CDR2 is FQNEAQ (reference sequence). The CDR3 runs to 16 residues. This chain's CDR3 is CASSRLREKVYNEQFF. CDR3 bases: TGTGCCAGCAGCCGACTTCGGGAGAAGGTCTACAATGAGCAGTTCTTC.

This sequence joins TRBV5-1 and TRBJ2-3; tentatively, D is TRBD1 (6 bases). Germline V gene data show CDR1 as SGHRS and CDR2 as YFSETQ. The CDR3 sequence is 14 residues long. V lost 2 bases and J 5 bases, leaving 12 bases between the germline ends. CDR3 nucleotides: TGCGCCAGCAGCTTTTCAGGGGCGGAAGATACGCAGTATTTT. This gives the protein CASSFSGAEDTQYF.